This T cell receptor beta chain comes out of a study of Graves' ophthalmopathy and Graves' hyperthyroidism. For repertoire sequencing, the TCR beta CDR3 regions were amplified from RNA transcripts. HTBI primers were employed in first-round RT-PCR, then a second-round multiplex PCR followed. Each CDR3 protein is one row after TCRdb ran MiXCR on the multiplex PCR reads. The sample lists fewer than 350,000 distinct CDR3 sequences; roughly 15% were seen once. Additional autoimmune diseases, uncontrolled infections, pregnancy or lactation disqualified patients. The table lists this clonotype with many counts. Its antigen is as yet unknown. Germline V gene sequence: CDR1 SGHAT, CDR2 FQNNGV. The ends lost 1 base at V and 5 bases at J; junction bases unmatched: 8. The CDR3 covers 17 residues. Study results and limitations: A classifier, a 13-signature model, separated ophthalmopathy from stable hyperthyroidism with more than 85% sensitivity and approximately 80% specificity. The authors also found most expanded thyroid clonotypes above 0.001 frequency in blood.

Material: peripheral blood. V gene TRBV11-2 combines with J gene TRBJ2-2; 9 bases are a match to TRBD2. The clonotype comes from an adult man with Graves' ophthalmopathy. The DNA of the CDR3 is TGTGCCAGCAGCTTAGTTGGTAGCGGGGGTATAACCGGGGAGCTGTTTTTT. Its protein product is CASSLVGSGGITGELFF.